The clone carrying this T cell receptor beta chain was picked up many times. These data belong to a study of T cells in Graves' hyperthyroidism and ophthalmopathy. This CDR3 is 16 amino acids long. The V segment lost 6 bases and the J segment 6 bases; nucleotides outside the gene matches: 11. Germline CDR1 reads LNHDA; CDR2 reads SQIVND (reference sequence). Using less than 12 ml of fresh peripheral blood, PBMCs were prepared. Amplification of TCR beta CDR3 regions was performed using RNA transcripts as template. Primed by the HTBI set, a first-round RT-PCR was run on the TCR CDR3. From the multiplex PCR reads, TCRdb called clonotypes with MiXCR, one entry per CDR3 protein. This sample has around 300,000 distinct CDR3 sequences, with approximately 14% found just once.

The source material was blood. The clonotype was recovered from a woman in her twenties or thirties with Graves' hyperthyroidism. This chain joins TRBV19 and TRBJ2-2; 9 bases map to TRBD1. The CDR3 loop reads CASSPGDRALAGELFF. DNA of the CDR3: TGTGCCAGTAGCCCAGGGGACAGGGCGCTTGCCGGGGAGCTGTTTTTT. The variable domain in full, completed from reference TRBV19 and TRBJ2-2, reads DGGITQSPKYLFRKEGQNVTLSCEQNLNHDAMYWYRQDPGQGLRLIYYSQIVNDFQKGDIAEGYSVSREKKESFPLTVTSAQKNPTAFYLCASSPGDRALAGELFFGEGSRLTVL.